Detailed here is one T cell receptor (beta chain). The authors' processing: How many nucleated cells were present was estimated from reference gene primer amplification. Clones were sequenced by immunoSEQ multiplex PCR, and TCRdb holds only the in-frame ones, with some missing. That table gives V, J and clone size, and the DNA gave D and trimming. The data contain more than 150,000 clones, about four fifths of them singletons. This sample stems from a study of blood T cell repertoires in COVID-19. Study-wide context: Some COVID-19 samples were acute and others convalescent; all came from the United States, Italy and Spain. The analysed material was cDNA or gDNA that came from T cells, B-cell-depleted T cells, or PBMCs.

The CDR3 is made up of 13 amino acids. Germline CDR1 MNHEY, CDR2 SMNVEV (reference sequence). V was clipped by 6 bases and J by 5 bases, with 10 bases between them. This rearrangement joins TRBV27 to TRBJ2-2; D is uncertain. Sequences were obtained from peripheral blood. This receptor was obtained from a man between 65 and 85 years old who had recovered from COVID-19. The CDR3 DNA reads as TGTGCCAGCAGCCGGGTGTCTACCGGGGAGCTGTTTTTT. Its translation: CASSRVSTGELFF.